Listed below are T cell receptor beta chains from one sample, sequenced in a study of T-cell reconstitution after alpha-beta-depleted transplantation in children. TCRdb recomputed calls from the PCR reads with MiXCR, one row per CDR3 protein. The data contain about 640,000 distinct CDR3 sequences, 16% of them seen just once; the ten biggest clones take up approximately 1%. The sequencing used PBMCs from the stem cell graft donor, collected from the stem cell graft. The origin of the receptors is a human donor who donated a stem cell graft to a child with acute myeloid leukemia. CDR3s include the opening cysteine and the closing phenylalanine or tryptophan. D genes are given only for firm matches. Expanded clones are given a class, and other clones once, few, many or no size at all.

V gene,clone size,D gene,J gene,CDR3 DNA,CDR3 protein
TRBV7-8,.,.,TRBJ2-5,TGTGCCAGCAGCCCCGACGGGGTCGGGACCCAGTACTTC,CASSPDGVGTQYF
TRBV29-1,many,TRBD1,TRBJ2-1,TGCAGCGTTAACAGGGGCGCTGAGCAGTTCTTC,CSVNRGAEQFF
TRBV20-1,many,.,TRBJ1-4,TGCAGTGCTAGGGAGACGGCTCGAAATGAAAAACTGTTTTTT,CSARETARNEKLFF
TRBV18,few,TRBD1,TRBJ2-1,TGTGCCAGCTCGGCAGACAGGGGAGAGTCCTACAATGAGCAGTTCTTC,CASSADRGESYNEQFF
TRBV4-1,.,.,TRBJ1-4,TGCGCCAGCAGCGCACAGGAAGGCAGAGAAAAACTGTTTTTT,CASSAQEGREKLFF
TRBV12-3/TRBV12-4,few,TRBD1,TRBJ1-2,TGTGCCAGCAGTTCCGGACAGGGATGGAGGAATGGCTACACCTTC,CASSSGQGWRNGYTF
TRBV4-3,few,TRBD1,TRBJ1-6,TGCGCCAGCAGCCAAGAGGACAGGAATTCACCCCTCCACTTT,CASSQEDRNSPLHF
TRBV20-1,few,.,TRBJ2-1,TGCAGTGCTAGGGCGGGACATGAGTACCCCCTGAGCTCCTACAATGAGCAGTTCTTC,CSARAGHEYPLSSYNEQFF
TRBV7-2,many,.,TRBJ1-1,TGTGCCAGCAGCCAGAGGCACACTGAAGCTTTCTTT,CASSQRHTEAFF
TRBV5-6,many,.,TRBJ2-1,TGTGCCAGCAGCTTGGACCCAGTCAATGAGCAGTTCTTC,CASSLDPVNEQFF
TRBV3-1,.,TRBD2,TRBJ2-5,TGTGCCAGCAGCCGGCTAGCGGTGTACCAAGAGACCCAGTACTTC,CASSRLAVYQETQYF
TRBV20-1,many,.,TRBJ2-5,TGCAGTGCATGGACGGCTCTGTACCAAGAGACCCAGTACTTC,CSAWTALYQETQYF
TRBV7-9,.,TRBD1,TRBJ2-7,TGTGCCAGCAGCTTAGGTCCCGGGACAGAATCCTACGAGCAGTACTTC,CASSLGPGTESYEQYF
TRBV20-1,few,.,TRBJ2-7,TGCAGTGCTGCCCCGGGGCCCCCCGCCTACGAGCAGTACTTC,CSAAPGPPAYEQYF
TRBV29-1,many,.,TRBJ2-2,TGCAGCGTTGTGAGGGACACCGGGGAGCTGTTTTTT,CSVVRDTGELFF
TRBV12-3/TRBV12-4,.,.,TRBJ2-7,TGTGCCAGCAGTTTAGTCCCGGCAGGACCCTACGAGCAGTACTTC,CASSLVPAGPYEQYF
TRBV20-1,many,TRBD2,TRBJ2-3,TGCAGTGCTAGAGATCAACTAGCGGGGGGCCCGCAGTATTTT,CSARDQLAGGPQYF
TRBV12-3/TRBV12-4,few,.,TRBJ2-5,TGTGCCAGCAGTTTGGCAGGTCTTCCCCCAGAGACCCAGTACTTC,CASSLAGLPPETQYF
TRBV6-1,.,.,TRBJ1-1,TGTGCCAGCACCAGGTCAGGGAACACTGAAGCTTTCTTT,CASTRSGNTEAFF
TRBV29-1,.,TRBD2,TRBJ2-3,TGCAGCGTTGAAGGTCCACTTACCTTACCCGGGGGGGCAGATACGCAGTATTTT,CSVEGPLTLPGGADTQYF
TRBV7-8,.,.,TRBJ1-1,TGTGCCAGCCACTCCTTGATGGGGGTGAACACTGAAGCTTTCTTT,CASHSLMGVNTEAFF
TRBV13,.,.,TRBJ2-7,TGTGCCAGCAGCGCCGGGCTCCCCTACGAGCAGTACTTC,CASSAGLPYEQYF
TRBV5-1,.,.,TRBJ1-5,TGCGCCAGCAGCTCGTATAGGTATAGCAATCAGCCCCAGCATTTT,CASSSYRYSNQPQHF
TRBV24-1,few,.,TRBJ1-2,TGTGCCACCAGTGTAGAACCTGCGGAGGGCTACACCTTC,CATSVEPAEGYTF